Listed below are T cell receptor beta chains from one sample, sequenced in a study of shared clonotypes between healthy human individuals. The data were produced by immunoSEQ multiplex PCR, yet TCRdb's version contains in-frame clones alone and is incomplete. The data contain roughly 1,800,000 clones, just under 95% of them singletons. Material for sequencing was naive CD8+ T cells sorted from blood. The origin of the receptors is a man younger than 35 in good health. Each CDR3 is given with its conserved first and last residue. The order of the fields is V gene, J gene, D gene, clone size, CDR3 DNA, CDR3 protein. D genes are given only for firm matches. Part of the rows lack a size; the others show once, few, many or a class for expanded clones.

TRBV28,TRBJ2-2,TRBD2,NA,TGTGCCAGCAGTTCCCCGGGTAGCGGGGAGAACACCGGGGAGCTGTTTTTT,CASSSPGSGENTGELFF
TRBV19,TRBJ2-7,TRBD1,NA,TGTGCCAGTAGTCCTGGACAGGGGCCCTACGAGCAGTACTTC,CASSPGQGPYEQYF
TRBV7-6,TRBJ1-1,NA,NA,TGTGCCAGCAGCTGGGGGCCAGGGAACACTGAAGCTTTCTTT,CASSWGPGNTEAFF
TRBV7-6,TRBJ2-3,TRBD2,NA,TGTGCCAGCAGCTTAGTAGCGGGAGTTGGCACAGATACGCAGTATTTT,CASSLVAGVGTDTQYF
TRBV7-9,TRBJ1-4,NA,NA,TGTGCCAGCAGCCCTATACAGGAGATTAATGAAAAACTGTTTTTT,CASSPIQEINEKLFF
TRBV27,TRBJ2-2,TRBD2,NA,TGTGCCAGCAGGCTAGCGGGAGTCGGGACCGGGGAGCTGTTTTTT,CASRLAGVGTGELFF
TRBV27,TRBJ1-1,NA,NA,TGTGCCAGCAGTCTCGGACCGCATCAGAACACTGAAGCTTTCTTT,CASSLGPHQNTEAFF
TRBV13,TRBJ2-5,TRBD2,NA,TGTGCCAGCAGCCAACCAGCGGGAGGGATCTGGGAGACCCAGTACTTC,CASSQPAGGIWETQYF
TRBV11-3,TRBJ2-2,NA,NA,TGTGCCAGCAGCTCCGCCGGGACATGGAACACCGGGGAGCTGTTTTTT,CASSSAGTWNTGELFF
TRBV7-6,TRBJ1-1,NA,NA,TGTGCCAGCAGCTTAGGGACGGTTATGAACACTGAAGCTTTCTTT,CASSLGTVMNTEAFF
TRBV7-2,TRBJ2-5,TRBD1,NA,TGTGCCAGCAGCTTAGGCCCCGGGACAGGAGATGAGGGCCAGTACTTC,CASSLGPGTGDEGQYF
TRBV6-5,TRBJ2-1,NA,NA,TGTGCCAGCAGTTACGGCGGGGGCAGGAACAATGAGCAGTTCTTC,CASSYGGGRNNEQFF
TRBV7-9,TRBJ2-7,TRBD2,NA,TGTGCCAGCAGCTTAGATATAAGGACTAGTACTTCCTACGAGCAGTACTTC,CASSLDIRTSTSYEQYF
TRBV6-1,TRBJ1-3,NA,NA,TGTGCCAGCAGGGAGGACTCCTCTGGAAACACCATATATTTT,CASREDSSGNTIYF
TRBV5-6,TRBJ1-1,NA,NA,TGTGCCAGCAGCTTGGTTACATCAGGGTACATGAACACTGAAGCTTTCTTT,CASSLVTSGYMNTEAFF
TRBV28,TRBJ2-1,TRBD2,NA,TGTGCCAGCAGGGGGGGGAATGAGCAGTTCTTC,CASRGGNEQFF
TRBV2,TRBJ1-1,NA,NA,TGTGCCAGCAGTGTGGGACGGTTGAACACTGAAGCTTTCTTT,CASSVGRLNTEAFF
TRBV28,TRBJ2-7,TRBD1,NA,TGTGCCAGCAGTTGGACAGGGGACTACGAGCAGTACTTC,CASSWTGDYEQYF
TRBV30,TRBJ1-2,NA,NA,TGTGCCTGGAGTAAAACGGCTTCTACAAACTATGGCTACACCTTC,CAWSKTASTNYGYTF
TRBV2,TRBJ2-1,NA,once,TGTGCCAGCAGTGAACGGACAACCTACAATGAGCAGTTCTTC,CASSERTTYNEQFF
TRBV6-1,TRBJ2-5,TRBD1,NA,TGTGCCAGCATCCGCCGGGACAGGGAAAAAGAGACCCAGTACTTC,CASIRRDREKETQYF
TRBV29-1,TRBJ2-2,NA,once,TGCAGCGTCGCTCCTAACCCTGTCGGGGAGCTGTTTTTT,CSVAPNPVGELFF
TRBV7-9,TRBJ2-1,NA,NA,TGTGCCAGCAGCCAGACTTTCCGCTCCTACAATGAGCAGTTCTTC,CASSQTFRSYNEQFF
TRBV27,TRBJ2-7,NA,once,TGTGCCAGCAGTTTTCGGGGGACCCCCTACGAGCAGTACTTC,CASSFRGTPYEQYF
TRBV15,TRBJ2-7,NA,NA,TGTGCCACCAGCAGAGATCAAGGTATAGGCGGCGAGCAGTACTTC,CATSRDQGIGGEQYF
TRBV28,TRBJ1-1,NA,NA,TGTGCCAGCACCCAAGGGGAGGGTGAGGCTTTCTTT,CASTQGEGEAFF
TRBV28,TRBJ2-7,NA,NA,TGTGCCAGCTGGGGGTGGGCAGGGGACCACGAGCAGTACTTC,CASWGWAGDHEQYF
TRBV25-1,TRBJ2-5,NA,NA,TGTGCCAGCAGTGAAAGGATCTGGGGGACCCAGTACTTC,CASSERIWGTQYF
TRBV7-9,TRBJ1-3,NA,NA,TGTGCCAGCAGCTTAGCGAGAGGACACTCTGGAAACACCATATATTTT,CASSLARGHSGNTIYF
TRBV7-9,TRBJ1-1,TRBD1,NA,TGTGCCAGCAGCTTAGCCCAGGGGGCCACTGAAGCTTTCTTT,CASSLAQGATEAFF
TRBV7-8,TRBJ2-1,NA,NA,TGTGCCAGCAGCTTAGTCGACAGGGACTATGAGCAGTTCTTC,CASSLVDRDYEQFF
TRBV7-9,TRBJ2-1,TRBD2,NA,TGTGCCAGCAGCTTAGTCGAGCGGGGGTCTTACAATGAGCAGTTCTTC,CASSLVERGSYNEQFF
TRBV5-6,TRBJ1-3,NA,NA,TGTGCCAGCAGCCTGATCTCTGGAAACACCATATATTTT,CASSLISGNTIYF
TRBV4-1,TRBJ1-2,NA,NA,TGCGCCAGCAGCCAAGGCTCAGGGAATGACTATGGCTACACCTTC,CASSQGSGNDYGYTF
TRBV2,TRBJ1-2,TRBD1,NA,TGTGCCAGCAGAGGGACAGGGAAAGACTATGGCTACACCTTC,CASRGTGKDYGYTF
TRBV9,TRBJ1-6,NA,NA,TGTGCCAGCAGCGGGCAGGGAAAGATGTATAATTCACCCCTCCACTTT,CASSGQGKMYNSPLHF
TRBV10-3,TRBJ2-1,TRBD2,NA,TGTGCCATCATCGACCTAGCGGGAGGGCCGGATGAGCAGTTCTTC,CAIIDLAGGPDEQFF
TRBV6-5,TRBJ1-2,NA,NA,TGTGCCAGCAGTTACGGCGAATCGACGGATGGCTACACCTTC,CASSYGESTDGYTF
TRBV7-2,TRBJ1-5,NA,NA,TGTGCCAGCAGCTTAGGCCCAGAAGGCAATCAGCCCCAGCATTTT,CASSLGPEGNQPQHF
TRBV4-1,TRBJ2-5,TRBD2,NA,TGCGCCAGCAGCCAAGAAAGAGGAACAAGCGGGGCTCAAGAGACCCAGTACTTC,CASSQERGTSGAQETQYF
TRBV5-6,TRBJ2-7,NA,NA,TGTGCCAGCAGCTTAACGACTGAGGCCTACGAGCAGTACTTC,CASSLTTEAYEQYF
TRBV7-9,TRBJ2-1,NA,NA,TGTGCCAGCAGCACCACCGGGACGCACAATGAGCAGTTCTTC,CASSTTGTHNEQFF
TRBV28,TRBJ1-5,NA,NA,TGTGCCAGCAGACTAGCGGTGAGCAATCAGCCCCAGCATTTT,CASRLAVSNQPQHF
TRBV5-4,TRBJ1-1,NA,NA,TGTGCCAGCAGCCCGGCGGGACCCGTTCTCTCTGAAGCTTTCTTT,CASSPAGPVLSEAFF